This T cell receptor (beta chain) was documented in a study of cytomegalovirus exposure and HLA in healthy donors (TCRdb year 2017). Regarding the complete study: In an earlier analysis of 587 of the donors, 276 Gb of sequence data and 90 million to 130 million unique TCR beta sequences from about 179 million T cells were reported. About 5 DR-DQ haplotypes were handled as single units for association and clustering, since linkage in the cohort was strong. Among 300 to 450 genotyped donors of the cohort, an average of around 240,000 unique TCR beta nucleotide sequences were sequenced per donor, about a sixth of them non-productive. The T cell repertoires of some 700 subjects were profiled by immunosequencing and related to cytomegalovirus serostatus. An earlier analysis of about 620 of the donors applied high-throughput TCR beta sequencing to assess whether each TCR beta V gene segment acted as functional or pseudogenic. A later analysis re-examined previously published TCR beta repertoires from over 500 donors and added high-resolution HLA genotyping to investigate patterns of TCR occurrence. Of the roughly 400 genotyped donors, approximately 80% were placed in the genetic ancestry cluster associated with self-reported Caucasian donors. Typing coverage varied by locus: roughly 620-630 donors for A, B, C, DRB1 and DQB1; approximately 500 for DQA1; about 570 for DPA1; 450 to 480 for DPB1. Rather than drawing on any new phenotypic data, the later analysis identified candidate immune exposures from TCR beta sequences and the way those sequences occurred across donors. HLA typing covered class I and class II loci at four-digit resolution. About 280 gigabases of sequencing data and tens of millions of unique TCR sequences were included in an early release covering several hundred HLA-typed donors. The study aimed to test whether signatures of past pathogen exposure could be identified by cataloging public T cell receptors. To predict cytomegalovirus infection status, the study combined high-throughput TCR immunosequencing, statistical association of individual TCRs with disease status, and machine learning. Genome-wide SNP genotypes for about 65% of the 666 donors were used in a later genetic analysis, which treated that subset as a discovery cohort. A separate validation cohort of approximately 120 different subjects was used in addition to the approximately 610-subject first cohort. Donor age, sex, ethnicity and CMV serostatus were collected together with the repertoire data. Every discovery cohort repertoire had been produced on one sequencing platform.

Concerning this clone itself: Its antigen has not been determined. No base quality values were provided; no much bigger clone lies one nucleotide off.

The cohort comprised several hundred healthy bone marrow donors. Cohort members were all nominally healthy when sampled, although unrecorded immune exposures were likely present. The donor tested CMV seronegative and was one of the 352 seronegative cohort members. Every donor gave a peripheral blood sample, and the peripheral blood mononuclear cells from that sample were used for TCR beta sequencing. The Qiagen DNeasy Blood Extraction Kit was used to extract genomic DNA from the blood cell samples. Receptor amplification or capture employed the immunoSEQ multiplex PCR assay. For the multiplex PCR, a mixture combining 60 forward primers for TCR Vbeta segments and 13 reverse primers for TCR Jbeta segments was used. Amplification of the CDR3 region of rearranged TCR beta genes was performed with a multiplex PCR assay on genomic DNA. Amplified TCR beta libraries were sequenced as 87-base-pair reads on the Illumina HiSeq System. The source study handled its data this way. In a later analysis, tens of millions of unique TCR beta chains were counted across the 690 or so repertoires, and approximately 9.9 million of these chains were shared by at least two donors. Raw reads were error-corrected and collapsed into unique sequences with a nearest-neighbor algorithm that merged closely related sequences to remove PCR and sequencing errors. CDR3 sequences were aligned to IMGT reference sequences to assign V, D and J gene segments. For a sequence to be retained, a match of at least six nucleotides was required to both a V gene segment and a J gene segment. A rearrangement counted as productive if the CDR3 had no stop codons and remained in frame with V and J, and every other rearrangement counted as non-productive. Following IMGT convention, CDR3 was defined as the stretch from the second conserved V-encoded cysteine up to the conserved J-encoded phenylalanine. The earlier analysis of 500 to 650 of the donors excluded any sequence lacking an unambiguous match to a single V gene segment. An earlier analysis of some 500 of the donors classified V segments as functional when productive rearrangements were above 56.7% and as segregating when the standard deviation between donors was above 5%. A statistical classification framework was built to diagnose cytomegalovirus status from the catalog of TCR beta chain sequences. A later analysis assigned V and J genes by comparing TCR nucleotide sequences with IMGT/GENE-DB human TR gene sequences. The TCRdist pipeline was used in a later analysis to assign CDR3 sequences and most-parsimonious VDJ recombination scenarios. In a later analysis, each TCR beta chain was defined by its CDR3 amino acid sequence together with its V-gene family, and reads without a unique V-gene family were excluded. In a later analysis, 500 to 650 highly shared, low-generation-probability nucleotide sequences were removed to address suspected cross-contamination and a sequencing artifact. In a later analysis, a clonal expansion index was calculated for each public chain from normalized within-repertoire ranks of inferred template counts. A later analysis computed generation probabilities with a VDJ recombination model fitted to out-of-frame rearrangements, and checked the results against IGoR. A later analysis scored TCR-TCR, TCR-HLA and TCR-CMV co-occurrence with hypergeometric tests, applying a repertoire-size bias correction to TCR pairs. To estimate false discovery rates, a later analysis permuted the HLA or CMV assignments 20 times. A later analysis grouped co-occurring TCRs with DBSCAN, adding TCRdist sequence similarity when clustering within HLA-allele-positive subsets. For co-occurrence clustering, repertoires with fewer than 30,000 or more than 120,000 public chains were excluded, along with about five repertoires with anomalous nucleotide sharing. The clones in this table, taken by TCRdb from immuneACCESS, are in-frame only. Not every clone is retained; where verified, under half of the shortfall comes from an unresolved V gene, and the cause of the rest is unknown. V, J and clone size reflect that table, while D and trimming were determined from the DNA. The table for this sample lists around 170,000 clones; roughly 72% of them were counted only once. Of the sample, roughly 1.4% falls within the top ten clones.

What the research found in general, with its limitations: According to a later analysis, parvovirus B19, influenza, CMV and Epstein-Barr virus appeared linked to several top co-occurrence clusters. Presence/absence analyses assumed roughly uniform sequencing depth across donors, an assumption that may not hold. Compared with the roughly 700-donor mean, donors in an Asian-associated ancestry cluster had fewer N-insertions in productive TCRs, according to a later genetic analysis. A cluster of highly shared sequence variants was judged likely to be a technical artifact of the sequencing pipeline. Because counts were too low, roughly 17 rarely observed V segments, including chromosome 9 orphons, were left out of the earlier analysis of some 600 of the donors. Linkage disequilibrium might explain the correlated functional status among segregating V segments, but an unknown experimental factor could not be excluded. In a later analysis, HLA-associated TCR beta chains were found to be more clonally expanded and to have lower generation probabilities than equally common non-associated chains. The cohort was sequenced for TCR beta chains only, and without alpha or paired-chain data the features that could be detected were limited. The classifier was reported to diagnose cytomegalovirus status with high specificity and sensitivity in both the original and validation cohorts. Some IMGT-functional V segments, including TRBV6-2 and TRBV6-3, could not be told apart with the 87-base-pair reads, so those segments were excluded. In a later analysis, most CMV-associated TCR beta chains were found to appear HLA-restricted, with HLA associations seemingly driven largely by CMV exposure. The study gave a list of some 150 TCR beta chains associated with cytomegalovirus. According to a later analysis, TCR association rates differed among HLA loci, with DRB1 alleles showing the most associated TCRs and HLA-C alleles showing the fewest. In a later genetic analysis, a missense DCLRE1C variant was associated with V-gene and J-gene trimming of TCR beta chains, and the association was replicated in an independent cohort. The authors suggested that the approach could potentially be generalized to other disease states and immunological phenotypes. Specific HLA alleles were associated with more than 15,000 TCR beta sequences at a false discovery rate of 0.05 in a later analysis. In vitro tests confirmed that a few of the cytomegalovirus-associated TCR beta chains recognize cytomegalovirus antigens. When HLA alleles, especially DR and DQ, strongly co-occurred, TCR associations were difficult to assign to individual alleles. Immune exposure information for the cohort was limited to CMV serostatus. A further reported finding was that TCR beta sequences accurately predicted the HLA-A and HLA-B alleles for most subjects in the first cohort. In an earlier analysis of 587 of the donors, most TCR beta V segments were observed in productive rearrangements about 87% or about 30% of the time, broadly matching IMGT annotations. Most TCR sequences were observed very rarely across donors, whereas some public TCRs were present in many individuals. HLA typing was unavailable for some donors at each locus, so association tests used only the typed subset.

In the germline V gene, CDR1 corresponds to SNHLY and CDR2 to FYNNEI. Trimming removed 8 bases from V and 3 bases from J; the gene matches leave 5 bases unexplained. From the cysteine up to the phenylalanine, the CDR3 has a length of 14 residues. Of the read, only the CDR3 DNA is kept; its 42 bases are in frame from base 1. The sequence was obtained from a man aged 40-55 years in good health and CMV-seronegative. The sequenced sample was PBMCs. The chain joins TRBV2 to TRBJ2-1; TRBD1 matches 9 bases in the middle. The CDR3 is CASSRGQGYNEQFF. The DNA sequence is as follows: TGTGCCAGCTCCCGGGGACAGGGCTACAATGAGCAGTTCTTC.